This T cell receptor beta chain was recorded in a study of regulatory T cells in long-lasting Graves disease. CDR1 and CDR2 from the germline V gene are MDHEN and SYDVKM. Trimming shortened V by 4 bases and J by 5 bases, and 14 bases separated the two germline ends. This CDR3 has 15 amino acids. Time point in this sample: newly diagnosed GD, antithyroid drugs for less than 3 months. PBMC-extracted RNA yielded the TCR library. Sequencing libraries for TCR beta were prepared with iRepertoire HTBI primers and Arm-PCR of CDR3 regions. Original handling: Across the samples, identification revealed 55 to 80 TRBV and 12 to 15 TRBJ segments. One entry per CDR3 protein results from TCRdb running MiXCR on the multiplex PCR reads. The V and J calls here are based on TCRdb, not the publication. Found here are some 200,000 distinct CDR3 sequences, approximately 18% of them singletons; the top ten hold about 12%.

This sample also belongs to another study, concerning T cells in Graves' hyperthyroidism and ophthalmopathy.

The receptor was isolated from a woman between 25 and 40 years old with Graves disease. The sequencing here drew on peripheral blood mononuclear cells (PBMCs), taken at new diagnosis, from a patient treated with antithyroid drugs. The chain combines TRBV28 with TRBJ1-4; no definite D call. The CDR3 reads CASSSLGVENEKLFF. CDR3 in DNA: TGTGCCAGCAGTTCTCTCGGGGTCGAGAATGAAAAACTGTTTTTT.